This is a list of T cell receptor beta chains from one sample in a study of post-analysis software for immune sequencing data. TCRdb called the PCR reads again in MiXCR, with one record for every CDR3 protein. The data contain 150,000 to 200,000 distinct CDR3 sequences, 25% to 35% of them seen just once; the ten biggest clones take up over 1.2%. What was sequenced was blood. These receptor sequences come from a girl aged 5-17 years with multiple sclerosis. CDR3s include the opening cysteine and the closing phenylalanine or tryptophan. D genes are given only for firm matches. The size of a clone is reported for some rows only, either as once, few or many, or as a class for expanded clones.

clone_size j_call cdr3_length d_call v_call cdr3_nt cdr3_aa
- TRBJ1-1 12 - TRBV7-9 TGTGCCAGCAGCTTGGGTGGGGGGTACGCTTTCTTT CASSLGGGYAFF
many TRBJ2-1 15 TRBD1 TRBV29-1 TGCAGCGTTGACTCTTCCGGGACAGGGGTGAATGAGCAGTTCTTC CSVDSSGTGVNEQFF
- TRBJ2-2 14 - TRBV6-5 TGTGCCAGCAGTATGGACAAAAACACCGGGGAGCTGTTTTTT CASSMDKNTGELFF
many TRBJ2-7 13 - TRBV27 TGTGCCAGCAGATACAGTCTCTCCTACGAGCAGTACTTC CASRYSLSYEQYF
- TRBJ2-2 16 - TRBV29-1 TGCAGCGTTGATTACAGACTGCCGGAACTCCCCGGGGAGCTGTTTTTT CSVDYRLPELPGELFF
- TRBJ1-1 13 TRBD1 TRBV5-1 TGCGCCAGCAGCGCCGGGACAGGGGTAAGAGCTTTCTTT CASSAGTGVRAFF
- TRBJ1-1 16 TRBD1 TRBV5-1 TGCGCCAGCAGCGCGGGACAGGGGGTAGGGAACACTGAAGCTTTCTTT CASSAGQGVGNTEAFF
many TRBJ2-4 12 TRBD2 TRBV29-1 TGCAGCGCCCGGCGGGAGGGAAACATTCAGTACTTC CSARREGNIQYF
many TRBJ1-4 16 - TRBV7-2 TGTGCCAGCAGCTTATTGGTGCCAGCCACTAATGAAAAACTGTTTTTT CASSLLVPATNEKLFF
few TRBJ2-1 18 TRBD2 TRBV9 TGTGCCAGCAGCGTAACCGGACTAGCGTGGAGCTCCTACAATGAGCAGTTCTTC CASSVTGLAWSSYNEQFF
few TRBJ1-2 14 TRBD1 TRBV5-1 TGCGCCAGCAGACAGGGACAGGGGCGCTATGGCTACACCTTC CASRQGQGRYGYTF
few TRBJ1-1 14 - TRBV5-6 TGTGCCAGCAGCCTCCTAGGTGGGAACACTGAAGCTTTCTTT CASSLLGGNTEAFF
- TRBJ2-1 16 TRBD2 TRBV5-1 TGCGCCAGCAGCTTGGAGGGGGGACTAGAAGGCGTCGAGCAGTTCTTC CASSLEGGLEGVEQFF
- TRBJ2-7 13 TRBD2 TRBV7-8 TGTGCCAGCAGCCGACTAGCGCGCTACGAGCAGTACTTC CASSRLARYEQYF
- TRBJ2-7 13 - TRBV29-1 TGCAGCGTCAAGAGGGGGAGTGCCTACGAGCAGTACTTC CSVKRGSAYEQYF
many TRBJ2-7 12 - TRBV6-6 TGTGCCAGCAGTTCAATTACCTACGAGCAGTACTTC CASSSITYEQYF
- TRBJ2-1 14 - TRBV18 TGTGCCAGCTCACCACAGGGATCGGGCCATGAGCAGTTCTTC CASSPQGSGHEQFF
- TRBJ2-7 15 TRBD2 TRBV7-3 TGTGCCAGCAGCCTCCGGGGAGGGACGGGCTACGAGCAGTACTTC CASSLRGGTGYEQYF
few TRBJ2-5 15 TRBD2 TRBV3-1 TGTGCCAGCAGCCTGGGACTACGACTGGGGGAGACCCAGTACTTC CASSLGLRLGETQYF
few TRBJ1-5 14 - TRBV20-1 TGCAGTGCTAGAAAGGGGGTAGGAAATCAGCCCCAGCATTTT CSARKGVGNQPQHF
- TRBJ2-4 13 - TRBV3-1 TGTGCCAGCAGCCAACCTTTTGAAAACATTCAGTACTTC CASSQPFENIQYF
- TRBJ2-7 20 TRBD2 TRBV28 TGTGCCAGCAGTTTACCCGTGGGGGTCGGACGGAGCGGGATCTTGTCCGGGCAGTACTTC CASSLPVGVGRSGILSGQYF
many TRBJ2-1 16 TRBD2 TRBV20-1 TGCAGTGCTAGAGATGGTTGGCTAGCGGGAGTAAGTGAGCAGTTCTTC CSARDGWLAGVSEQFF
- TRBJ2-3 12 - TRBV12-3/TRBV12-4 TGTGCCAGCAGTTTGAGGACAGATGCGCAGTATTTT CASSLRTDAQYF